The 29 T cell receptor beta chains below come from one sample, sequenced in a study of T cells in women clearing cervical HPV infection. TCRdb's table, derived via immunoSEQ multiplex PCR, lists solely in-frame clones and lacks some. The sample totals over 30,000 clones. The sequenced sample was blood buffy coat. The receptor set was obtained from a woman aged 18 to 75 with a cervical HPV16 infection that either progressed to CIN3+ or cleared (not recorded which).

Turning to this clone: The CDR3 end falls 3 residues outside the read, so it is completed with the germline J gene. V usage is TRBV5-6 and J usage is TRBJ1-2; TRBD1 agrees at 10 bases. This CDR3 is built from 13 residues. The germline V gene has CDR1 SGHDT and CDR2 YYEEEE. CDR3 DNA, as far as it was read: TGTGCCAGCAGCCCGGACAGGGGGAGAGGC. Translated, it gives CASSPDRGRG. The CDR3 in its entirety is CASSPDRGRGYTF.

Concerning this clone itself: The read gets to within 3 residues of the CDR3 end, and the germline J gene fills in the rest. The gene calls are TRBV5-4 and TRBJ2-3; D perhaps matches TRBD2 (7 bases). Germline V gene data show CDR1 as SGHNT and CDR2 as YYREEE (reference sequence). CDR3 length equals 15 residues. V lost 5 bases, J lost 1 base, and 14 bases lay in between. CDR3 DNA, as far as it was read: TGTGCCAGCAGGTGGGGGGGGCTGGGCACAGATACG. This encodes CASRWGGLGTDT. The whole CDR3 reads CASRWGGLGTDTQYF.

To note about this clone: Sequencing ends 3 residues short of the CDR3 end; the germline J gene provides the rest. The V and J genes are TRBV7-8 and TRBJ1-2, with TRBD1 identical over 7 bases. This CDR3 comprises 12 residues. Looked up from germline, CDR1 is SGHVS and CDR2 is FQNEAQ. The chain's CDR3 is CASTDWTGDYTF. The CDR3 DNA, read in part, is TGTGCCAGCACCGATTGGACAGGAGAC.

Remarks on this clone: The CDR3 end falls 3 residues outside the read, so it is completed with the germline J gene. This sequence joins TRBV4-1 and TRBJ1-2; possible D gene TRBD1, 5 bases. CDR3 length: 14 amino acids. Germline CDR1 is MGHRA and CDR2 is YSYEKL. Trimming removed 1 base from V and 6 bases from J, with 12 bases in between. CDR3 bases read: TGCGCCAGCAGCCAAGGCAGGGATGGTGATGGC. Residues: CASSQGRDGDG. The complete CDR3 reads CASSQGRDGDGYTF.

Concerning this clone itself: The CDR3 end falls 3 residues outside the read, so it is completed with the germline J gene. The chain is built from TRBV2 and TRBJ1-2; 8 positions agree with TRBD1. The CDR3 has 15 residues. Germline V lookup: CDR1 SNHLY, CDR2 FYNNEI. V shed 7 bases and J 5 bases; nucleotides not matched to a gene: 12. This CDR3 reads CASNTGQGGRYGYTF. Incomplete CDR3 DNA: TGTGCCAGCAACACCGGACAGGGCGGGAGATATGGC.

Concerning this clone: From the germline J gene comes the end of the CDR3, since the read stops 3 residues before it. The chain recombines TRBV29-1 with TRBJ2-7; 14 bases are a match to TRBD2. With 7 bases clipped from V and 4 bases from J, the junction kept 9 bases outside the gene matches. The CDR3 is 15 residues long. In germline, CDR1 is SQVTM, CDR2 ANQGSEA. CDR3 sequence reads: CSAAGLAGAGYEQYF. Partial CDR3 DNA: TGCAGCGCAGCGGGACTAGCGGGGGCAGGATACGAG.

As regards this clone: Read sequence stops 3 residues before the CDR3 end, and the germline J gene provides the missing end. The chain uses TRBV12-3 or TRBV12-4 and TRBJ2-3, with TRBD2 identical over 8 bases. V shed 3 bases and J 2 bases; nucleotides not matched to a gene: 4. The CDR3 contains 15 residues. Here the CDR3 reads CASSFSRGATDTQYF. CDR3 DNA, as far as it was read: TGTGCCAGCAGTTTTTCGCGGGGGGCCACAGATACG.

Comments on this clone: The missing CDR3 end, 3 residues past where the read stops, is filled in from the germline J gene. V usage is TRBV7-2 and J usage is TRBJ1-1, with a tentative D call TRBD1 (6 bases). CDR1 and CDR2 from the germline V gene are SGHTA and FQGNSA. This CDR3 has 14 residues. Deletions cut 3 bases from V and 2 bases from J, with 10 bases between. CDR3 DNA, as far as it was read: TGTGCCAGCAGCTTTGGGACATACAACACTGAA. Protein: CASSFGTYNTE. The complete CDR3 sequence is CASSFGTYNTEAFF.

Note on this clone: The CDR3 end is not reached by the read, which stops 3 residues before it; the germline J gene fills it in. The rearrangement links TRBV6-1 to TRBJ1-1, with D possibly TRBD1 on 5 matching bases. The CDR3 consists of 16 residues. Trimming took off 1 base at V and 0 bases at J, with 12 bases between the two ends. CDR1 is MNHNS and CDR2 is SASEGT in the germline V gene. The CDR3 region is CASSEGWGLLNTEAFF. The sequenced part of the CDR3 DNA is TGTGCCAGCAGTGAAGGGTGGGGCCTCCTGAACACTGAA.

As to this clone: The CDR3 is cut off 3 residues early in the read; its end comes from the germline J gene. The genes are TRBV20-1 and TRBJ2-1; possible D gene TRBD1, 5 bases. CDR1 is DFQATT, CDR2 SNEGSKA, per germline (reference sequence). This CDR3 spans 14 amino acids. V was cut by 4 bases and J by 7 bases, with 17 bases left in between. The CDR3 DNA, read in part, is TGCAGTGCTAATCCTGGGGCCCCTAGGAATGAG. This codes for CSANPGAPRNE. The whole CDR3 reads CSANPGAPRNEQFF.

Turning to this clone: Read coverage stops 3 residues before the CDR3 terminus; the germline J gene supplies the remainder. The chain combines TRBV13 with TRBJ2-5; TRBD1 matches 9 bases. Germline V gene lookup returns CDR1 PRHDT and CDR2 FYEKMQ (reference sequence). The junction had 12 bases not matched to a gene; V was cut back by 5 bases and J by 5 bases. The CDR3 extends over 16 amino acids. CDR3 bases read: TGTGCCAGCAGCCCTCGGGAACAGGGGGCTGTGGAGACC. Translated: CASSPREQGAVET. The whole CDR3 sequence is CASSPREQGAVETQYF. Based on the CDR3 plus reference TRBV13 and TRBJ2-5, the full variable domain is AAGVIQSPRHLIKEKRETATLKCYPIPRHDTVYWYQQGPGQDPQFLISFYEKMQSDKGSIPDRFSAQQFSDYHSELNMSSLELGDSALYFCASSPREQGAVETQYFGPGTRLLVL.

As regards this clone: The read is 3 residues too short to cover the CDR3 end, so that end is filled in from the germline J gene. The J gene is TRBJ2-5, the V gene TRBV28; a weak D match, TRBD2 (5 bases). Germline loops: CDR1 MDHEN, CDR2 SYDVKM. Trimming pared 6 bases from V and 5 bases from J, leaving 16 bases between. This CDR3 comprises 14 residues. CDR3 sequence: CASRPDSGFETQYF. The part of the CDR3 DNA that was read is TGTGCCAGCAGGCCAGATTCGGGGTTTGAGACC.

Concerning this clone itself: The CDR3 end is not reached by the read, which stops 3 residues before it; the germline J gene fills it in. This chain joins TRBV19 and TRBJ2-7, with a possible D match to TRBD1 (5 bases). The germline V and J ends were trimmed by 5 bases and 0 bases, with 11 bases remaining between them. From germline, CDR1 is LNHDA and CDR2 SQIVND (reference sequence). This CDR3 has 14 residues. The CDR3 loop reads CASSLRTPSYEQYF. The sequenced CDR3 bases are TGTGCCAGTAGTCTAAGGACACCCTCCTACGAG.

With regard to this clone: The CDR3 end falls 3 residues outside the read, so it is completed with the germline J gene. This chain connects TRBV12-3 or TRBV12-4 to TRBJ2-1, with 7 bases fitting TRBD1. CDR3 length: 15 amino acids. Trimming took 5 bases from V and 0 from J; bases not matched to a gene: 4. The sequenced part of the CDR3 DNA is TGTGCCAGCAGTGAACAGGGGAGCTCCTACAATGAG. Amino acid sequence: CASSEQGSSYNE. The full CDR3 is CASSEQGSSYNEQFF.

As to this clone: The read gets to within 3 residues of the CDR3 end, and the germline J gene fills in the rest. This chain connects TRBV7-8 to TRBJ1-1; the match to TRBD1 covers 8 bases. The V segment lost 3 bases and the J segment 0 bases; nucleotides outside the gene matches: 9. The germline V gene has CDR1 SGHVS and CDR2 FQNEAQ. The CDR3 runs 17 residues. The CDR3: CASSLRTGSWVNTEAFF. The DNA read from the CDR3 is TGTGCCAGCAGCTTGAGGACAGGGAGTTGGGTGAACACTGAA.

This CDR3 is CASSQSLGGFNNSPLHF. CDR3 DNA, as far as it was read: TGCGCCAGCAGCCAAAGTCTAGGGGGATTTAATAATTCACCC. The genes are TRBV4-1 and TRBJ1-6, with D tentatively TRBD1 (6 bases). The CDR3 end falls 3 residues outside the read, so it is completed with the germline J gene. Germline lookup yields CDR1 MGHRA and CDR2 YSYEKL. Trimming stripped 2 bases from V and 5 bases from J, with 16 bases between. This CDR3 contains 17 residues.

As concerns this clone: The DNA ends 3 residues before the CDR3 does, and the rest of the CDR3 is filled in from the germline J gene. V and J are TRBV2 and TRBJ1-4, with TRBD1 as a possible D gene (5 bases). The germline CDR1 and CDR2 sequences are SNHLY and FYNNEI. There are 16 residues in the CDR3. The CDR3 bases that were read are TGTGCCAGCAGTGAACGGAGTGCGTCTGGGGCCAACGTA. Its translation: CASSERSASGANV. The entire CDR3 protein reads CASSERSASGANVLFF.

Regarding this clone: The read terminates 3 residues before the CDR3 end, so the remaining end is supplied by the germline J gene. The V gene is TRBV19, the J gene TRBJ1-5; a weak D match, TRBD1 (6 bases). V was clipped by 10 bases and J by 7 bases, with 17 bases between them. The CDR3 runs 13 residues. Germline CDR1 reads LNHDA; CDR2 reads SQIVND (reference sequence). Incomplete CDR3 DNA: TGTGCCATTGGGGAACAGGGAGGGCAGCCC. Amino acid sequence: CAIGEQGGQP. From start to end, the CDR3 is CAIGEQGGQPQHF.

With respect to this clone: From the germline J gene comes the end of the CDR3, since the read stops 3 residues before it. V is TRBV2 and J is TRBJ2-4, with 8 bases lining up with TRBD1. Germline assignment: CDR1 SNHLY and CDR2 FYNNEI. Trimming removed 2 bases from V and 2 bases from J; junction bases left unmatched: 2. This CDR3 comprises 15 residues. CDR3 bases read: TGTGCCAGCAGTGAACGGACAGGGACCAAAAACATT. Translating it yields CASSERTGTKNI. In full, the CDR3 is CASSERTGTKNIQYF.

Comment on this clone: The CDR3 goes on 3 residues after the read ends, and that part is filled in from the germline J gene. The V call is TRBV5-1, the J call TRBJ2-4; 13 bases line up with TRBD2. The CDR3 covers 16 residues. V was clipped by 4 bases and J by 1 base; unmatched bases: 2. Germline-derived CDR1 and CDR2 are SGHRS and YFSETQ. CDR3: CASSTGLAGAKNIQYF. The DNA read from the CDR3 is TGCGCCAGCAGCACGGGACTAGCGGGGGCCAAAAACATT.

Points on this clone: From the germline J gene comes the end of the CDR3, since the read stops 3 residues before it. The genes are TRBV2 and TRBJ2-3; 12 bases are a match to TRBD2. The V gene's germline CDR1 is SNHLY and CDR2 FYNNEI. This CDR3 comprises 14 residues. The DNA read from the CDR3 is TGTGCCAGCAGTGAAGGACTAGCGGGGGAGGCG. Protein sequence: CASSEGLAGEA. The CDR3 in full is CASSEGLAGEAQYF.

Turning to this clone: The read comes to an end 3 residues before the CDR3 does, leaving the germline J gene to fill in the end. This sequence joins TRBV5-8 and TRBJ2-5, with TRBD1 identical over 7 bases. The V gene end was trimmed by 3 bases and the J gene end by 2 bases; junction bases not matched to a gene: 4. Germline lookup yields CDR1 SGHTS and CDR2 YDEGEE. The CDR3 sequence is 14 residues long. The sequenced part of the CDR3 DNA is TGTGCCAGCAGCTCGGGACAGCTACAAGAGACC. This codes for CASSSGQLQET. From start to end, the CDR3 is CASSSGQLQETQYF.

A word on this clone: The read falls 3 residues short of the CDR3 end, and the missing part is taken from the germline J gene. The chain uses TRBV2 and TRBJ2-3, with a tentative D call TRBD2 (7 bases). CDR1 is SNHLY and CDR2 is FYNNEI in the germline V gene. The CDR3 length is 15 residues. CDR3 DNA (partial): TGTGCCAGCAGTGACGGTGCGGGGGCTCAAGAGACG. Protein sequence: CASSDGAGAQET. The full CDR3 reads CASSDGAGAQETQYF.

Notes on this clone: The sequence runs out 3 residues before the end of the CDR3; the remainder is reconstructed from the germline J gene. The chain employs TRBV10-3 and TRBJ1-2, with 7 bases identical to TRBD1. The V segment lost 7 bases and the J segment 6 bases; nucleotides outside the gene matches: 2. Germline CDR1 ENHRY, CDR2 SYGVKD. CDR3 length: 11 residues. CDR3 in amino acids: CAITQGDGYTF. Partial CDR3 DNA: TGTGCCATCACTCAGGGGGATGGC.

Concerning this clone: The read terminates 3 residues ahead of where the CDR3 ends, so the germline J gene completes it. V usage is TRBV20-1 and J usage is TRBJ2-2, with TRBD2 as a possible D gene (6 bases). Germline CDR1 is DFQATT and CDR2 is SNEGSKA (reference sequence). V gave up 3 bases and J gave up 4 bases, with 12 bases separating them. The CDR3 is 14 residues long. The chain's CDR3 is CSARFGGSTGELFF. CDR3 DNA (partial): TGCAGTGCTAGGTTTGGGGGGAGCACCGGGGAG.

A word on this clone: The read ends 3 residues early relative to the CDR3; the germline J gene fills the gap. This chain links TRBV19 with TRBJ1-6, with TRBD1 identical over 9 bases. Per germline, CDR1 LNHDA and CDR2 SQIVND (reference sequence). The trim removed 3 bases at V and 9 bases at J, leaving 6 bases unmatched. The CDR3 consists of 15 residues. The CDR3 reads CASSIGGTGLSPLHF. CDR3 DNA, as far as it was read: TGTGCCAGTAGTATTGGAGGGACAGGGCTTTCACCC.

A remark on this clone: The read ends 3 residues before the CDR3 terminus; that terminus is restored from the germline J gene. The chain carries TRBV6-1 and TRBJ2-3; 7 bases match TRBD1. The germline gives CDR1 MNHNS, CDR2 SASEGT. This CDR3 spans 15 amino acids. Partial CDR3 DNA: TGTGCCAGCAGTGAAATCCCGGACAGGAGCCAGCCG. It translates to CASSEIPDRSQP. The complete CDR3 reads CASSEIPDRSQPQYF.

As to this clone: Compared with germline, one end of the junction differs, possibly owing to a read error. The CDR3 goes on 3 residues after the read ends, and that part is filled in from the germline J gene. The chain employs TRBV6-2 or TRBV6-3 and TRBJ2-3; D may be TRBD1 (5 bases). Looked up from germline, CDR1 is MNHEY and CDR2 is SVGEGT. The CDR3 is made up of 13 amino acids. The sequenced CDR3 bases are TGTGCCAGCAGTAGAGATAACACAGGTACG. This gives the protein CASSRDNTGT. The full CDR3 is CASSRDNTGTQYF.

As regards this clone: The missing CDR3 end, 3 residues past where the read stops, is filled in from the germline J gene. This chain links TRBV20-1 with TRBJ2-5, with D possibly matching TRBD2 (5 bases). This CDR3 spans 17 amino acids. Germline V gives CDR1 DFQATT, CDR2 SNEGSKA (reference sequence). With 3 bases removed from V and 2 bases from J, the gap between germline ends came to 22 bases. The CDR3 loop is CSASNYHAAGGQETQYF. CDR3 DNA, as far as it was read: TGCAGTGCTAGCAATTACCATGCGGCTGGCGGGCAAGAGACC.